The present TCR beta chain was sequenced within a study of cytomegalovirus exposure and HLA in healthy donors. Study findings and constraints: At a 0.05 false discovery rate, a later analysis found 16,951 TCR beta sequences to be associated with HLA alleles. Among CMV-associated TCR beta chains, most appeared HLA-restricted in a later analysis. No immune exposure information besides CMV serostatus was available. Some segments of the V type, notably TRBV6-2 and TRBV6-3, were excluded as indistinguishable.

CDR3 length equals 14 residues. The germline V gene encodes CDR1 MDHEN and CDR2 SYDVKM. Trimming at V came to 6 bases and at J to 3 bases, leaving 6 bases not matched to a gene. A multiplex PCR was run with 60 Vbeta primers and 13 Jbeta primers. Method: immunoSEQ multiplex PCR; TCRdb's copy keeps in-frame clones and lacks some. The sample has roughly 140,000 clones; approximately 80% are singletons. On this clone itself: Its specificity is not known.

This receptor was taken from a woman in her 40s in good health and CMV-seropositive. Sequencing used PBMCs. The chain combines TRBV28 with TRBJ2-7; 9 nucleotides line up with TRBD1. This CDR3 reads CASRAGTGIYEQYF. The CDR3 DNA reads as TGTGCCAGCAGGGCCGGGACAGGGATCTACGAGCAGTACTTC.